The 32 T cell receptor beta chains listed next were all sequenced from one sample in a study of blood T cells in healthy people across ages (dated by TCRdb to about 2015). The library was built by means of 5' RACE. This sample was sequenced with an Illumina HiSeq 2500. The second PCR ran for roughly 6 to 11 cycles and used a J-beta primer mix along with a sample-barcoded 5' primer. TCRdb itself trimmed the public reads at Q25 with fastp, ran MiXCR and retained productive beta chains. Entries that share a CDR3 protein sequence are merged under the most common genes and DNA. Recorded for this sample are over 600,000 distinct CDR3 sequences; roughly three fifths of them occurred a single time. The ten largest clones capture 20% to 30% of the sample. Material: blood. The source is a man aged 35-49 years in good health.

This clonotype has just a few counts. The rearrangement joins TRBV20-1 to TRBJ2-6; D unresolved. Germline loops: CDR1 DFQATT, CDR2 SNEGSKA (reference sequence). Between the trimmed V and J ends, which lost 5 bases and 1 base, there was a span of 15 bases. CDR3 length: 16 residues. The CDR3 coding sequence is TGCAGTGCTTTTCCGGGTCCCACATCTGGGGCCAACGTCCTGACTTTC. It encodes CSAFPGPTSGANVLTF.

The chain employs TRBV6-6 and TRBJ2-1, with D tentatively TRBD2 (7 bases). TRBJ2-7 explains the end of the DNA better; the J call may be wrong. The CDR3 covers 14 residues. Germline CDR1 and CDR2: MNHNY and SVGAGI (reference sequence). This chain's CDR3 is CASNRRGGVDEQYF. DNA of the CDR3: TGTGCCAGCAACAGAAGGGGGGGGGTCGATGAGCAGTACTTC.

On this clonotype itself: The conserved phenylalanine or tryptophan normally closing the CDR3 is absent here, so this likely arose from a read error. The CDR3 region is CASSSEPAYEQYS. The DNA of the CDR3 is TGTGCCAGCAGCTCTGAACCCGCCTACGAGCAGTACTCC. The genes are TRBV7-2 and TRBJ2-7; D call uncertain. The CDR3 covers 13 residues. Trimming removed 4 bases from V and 2 bases from J, with 9 bases in between. Per the germline V gene, CDR1 is SGHTA and CDR2 is FQGNSA.

A few counts support this clonotype. The chain employs TRBV29-1 and TRBJ2-7; TRBD1 is a possible D gene (6 bases). The germline CDR1 and CDR2 sequences are SQVTM and ANQGSEA. This CDR3 is built from 12 residues. The V and J ends lost 1 base and 9 bases respectively, with 13 bases between them. DNA of the CDR3: TGCAGCGTTGAAGCTCTGGGGGCTGGGCAGTACTTC. Protein product: CSVEALGAGQYF.

The rearrangement links TRBV6-1 to TRBJ1-1, with 7 bases fitting TRBD1. The junction had 19 bases not matched to a gene; V was cut back by 5 bases and J by 4 bases. CDR3 length: 18 amino acids. Germline CDR1 reads MNHNS; CDR2 reads SASEGT. CDR3 DNA: TGTGCCAGCAGTAGGGTCGGGGTTATAAGGGGGCTGGGCACTGAAGCTTTCTTT. Translated: CASSRVGVIRGLGTEAFF.

This chain uses TRBV6-5 with TRBJ2-5; no clear D. Trimming shortened V by 2 bases and J by 0 bases, and 10 bases separated the two germline ends. This CDR3 comprises 15 residues. Per the germline V gene, CDR1 is MNHEY and CDR2 is SVGAGI. The CDR3 sequence: CASSYGRHNQETQYF. In DNA, the CDR3 is TGTGCCAGCAGTTACGGTCGACACAACCAAGAGACCCAGTACTTC.

This clonotype was counted only a few times. This sequence joins TRBV7-9 and TRBJ2-7, with D uncertain. Germline V gene sequence: CDR1 SEHNR, CDR2 FQNEAQ (reference sequence). The CDR3 has 13 amino acids. Trimming removed 3 bases at V and 3 bases at J, with 9 bases between. As DNA, the CDR3 is TGTGCCAGCAGCTTCCAATCCCACTACGAGCAGTACTTC. It is translated as CASSFQSHYEQYF. The full variable domain, completed using reference TRBV7-9 and TRBJ2-7, is DTGVSQNPRHKITKRGQNVTFRCDPISEHNRLYWYRQTLGQGPEFLTYFQNEAQLEKSRLLSDRFSAERPKGSFSTLEIQRTEQGDSAMYLCASSFQSHYEQYFGPGTRLTVT.

This rearrangement joins TRBV7-2 to TRBJ2-7, with 7 bases matching TRBD1. V was pared by 4 bases and J by 7 bases, with 13 bases of the junction left unmatched. There are 15 residues in the CDR3. From germline, CDR1 is SGHTA and CDR2 FQGNSA. CDR3 DNA: TGTGCCAGCAGCTCCCTCGACAGGGCGGCTAGGGAGCAGTACTTC. This gives the protein CASSSLDRAAREQYF. The full variable domain, with the rest looked up from reference TRBV7-2 and TRBJ2-7, is GAGVSQSPSNKVTEKGKDVELRCDPISGHTALYWYRQSLGQGLEFLIYFQGNSAPDKSGLPSDRFSAERTGGSVSTLTIQRTQQEDSAVYLCASSSLDRAAREQYFGPGTRLTVT.

This clonotype appeared a few times. The chain combines TRBV5-1 with TRBJ1-2; D not certain. The length of the CDR3 is 16 residues. V was trimmed by 2 bases and J by 4 bases, leaving 18 bases between them. The germline CDR1 and CDR2 sequences are SGHRS and YFSETQ. CDR3 sequence reads: CASSFTRGQAGYGYTF. CDR3 DNA sequence: TGCGCCAGCAGCTTTACGCGAGGTCAAGCAGGCTATGGCTACACCTTC.

The chain links TRBV7-6 to TRBJ2-5, with D unclear. The J call is in doubt because the DNA end fits TRBJ2-7 better. The CDR3 consists of 14 residues. Looked up from germline, CDR1 is SGHVS and CDR2 is FNYEAQ. DNA for the CDR3: TGTGCCAGCAGCTTAGCGCAATGGCAGTACGAGCAGTACTTC. It codes for CASSLAQWQYEQYF.

The V gene is TRBV7-9, the J gene TRBJ2-5, with D perhaps TRBD2 (7 bases). The better agreement between TRBJ2-7 and the DNA end casts doubt on the J call. The CDR3 consists of 14 residues. Germline CDR1 is SEHNR and CDR2 is FQNEAQ (reference sequence). In DNA form, the CDR3 reads TGTGCCAGCAGCCGAAGGGGGGGAGGGAACGAGCAGTACTTC. Its translation: CASSRRGGGNEQYF.

The chain recombines TRBV10-3 with TRBJ2-6; 7 nucleotides line up with TRBD2. This CDR3 contains 19 residues. Germline lookup yields CDR1 ENHRY and CDR2 SYGVKD. J lost 0 bases, V lost 2 bases, and 10 bases had no gene match. CDR3 residues: CAISEGRGRISSGANVLTF. CDR3 bases: TGTGCCATCAGTGAGGGGAGGGGCAGAATTAGCTCTGGGGCCAACGTCCTGACTTTC.

This clonotype was observed a handful of times. The rearrangement links TRBV4-2 to TRBJ2-4; 8 bases map to TRBD2. Gene TRBJ2-5 matches the end of the DNA better, so the J call may be wrong. The CDR3 extends over 16 amino acids. Germline values: CDR1 LGHNA, CDR2 YNFKEQ. CDR3 nucleotide sequence: TGTGCCAGCAGCCAAGAGCGGGGGGAGACCCTCGAGACCCAGTACTTC. Amino acids: CASSQERGETLETQYF.

For the CDR3, the DNA is TGTGCCAGCAGTCTGGGACAGGGGCCCGGACTGCGTGGCTACACCTTC. This encodes CASSLGQGPGLRGYTF. This rearrangement joins TRBV9 to TRBJ1-2, with TRBD1 matching over 10 bases. Germline V CDR1 and CDR2: SGDLS, YYNGEE. Germline trimming cut 5 bases from V and 7 bases from J; bases unmatched to any gene: 14. This CDR3 has 16 amino acids. Variable domain in full (rest from reference TRBV9 and TRBJ1-2): DSGVTQTPKHLITATGQRVTLRCSPRSGDLSVYWYQQSLDQGLQFLIQYYNGEERAKGNILERFSAQQFPDLHSELNLSSLELGDSALYFCASSLGQGPGLRGYTFGSGTRLTVV.

The chain employs TRBV29-1 and TRBJ2-3, with D tentatively TRBD1 or TRBD2 (7 bases each). V lost 7 bases, J lost 4 bases, and 21 bases lay in between. The CDR3 extends over 15 amino acids. Per the germline V gene, CDR1 is SQVTM and CDR2 is ANQGSEA. As DNA, the CDR3 is TGCAGCGGGCAACGGGGAGGGGGCCTCGCAGATACGCAGTATTTT. Amino acid sequence: CSGQRGGGLADTQYF.

CDR3 sequence (DNA): TGTGCCATCGACGATCCGAACAGAGACAGGCCAAATAGCAATCAGCCCCAGCATTTT. Amino acids: CAIDDPNRDRPNSNQPQHF. The J gene is TRBJ1-5, the V gene TRBV6-1; possible D gene TRBD1, 6 bases. Trimming pared 10 bases from V and 0 bases from J, leaving 28 bases between. The CDR3 runs 19 residues. Germline assignment: CDR1 MNHNS and CDR2 SASEGT.

This chain links TRBV24-1 with TRBJ2-5; the match to TRBD1 covers 12 bases. Trimming removed 2 bases from V and 5 bases from J; junction bases left unmatched: 5. This CDR3 contains 16 residues. Germline CDR1 is KGHDR and CDR2 is SFDVKD. CDR3 DNA: TGTGCCACCAGTGATTCCGGGACAGGGGGCGTTGAGACCCAGTACTTC. It codes for CATSDSGTGGVETQYF.

This chain connects TRBV21-1 to TRBJ2-6; TRBD1 is taken as the D call from the table, unchecked against the DNA. TRBV21-1 is an annotated pseudogene. The CDR3 totals 18 residues. CDR3 protein: CASSIWDRSSSGANVLTF. The CDR3 nucleotides are TGTGCCAGCAGCATATGGGACAGGTCGAGCTCTGGGGCCAACGTCCTGACTTTC.

The chain is built from TRBV7-2 and TRBJ2-1, with D perhaps TRBD1 or TRBD2 (7 bases each). The germline V gene encodes CDR1 SGHTA and CDR2 FQGNSA. CDR3 length equals 15 residues. The V end lost 5 bases, the J end lost 10 bases, and 21 bases lay between the germline ends. In DNA, the CDR3 is TGTGCCAGCAGCCAGGGGGGGGCGGGGTTGAGAGAGCAGTTCTTC. Protein: CASSQGGAGLREQFF.

The chain joins TRBV29-1 to TRBJ1-2; TRBD1 might be the D (5 bases). The CDR3 is 13 residues long. CDR1 SQVTM and CDR2 ANQGSEA come from the germline V gene. V was pared by 7 bases and J by 4 bases, with 16 bases between. This chain's CDR3 is CSASGTASYGYTF. CDR3 bases: TGCAGCGCTTCCGGGACGGCTAGCTATGGCTACACCTTC.

V usage is TRBV7-2 and J usage is TRBJ1-2; 8 nucleotides align to TRBD1. V trimming: 5 bases; J trimming: 4 bases; junction bases outside the gene matches: 6. CDR3 size: 14 residues. CDR1 SGHTA and CDR2 FQGNSA come from the germline V gene. The CDR3 DNA follows: TGTGCCAGCAGCCCAGCGGGACAGGCCTATGGCTACACCTTC. Protein: CASSPAGQAYGYTF.

Comments on this clonotype: Possible read error: a much larger clone is one base away. V gene TRBV29-1 combines with J gene TRBJ2-5; D may correspond to TRBD1 or TRBD2 (5 bases each). Deletions cut 1 base from V and 11 bases from J, with 17 bases between. CDR3 length: 13 amino acids. Germline V gene lookup returns CDR1 SQVTM and CDR2 ANQGSEA. The CDR3 DNA reads TGCAGCGTTGAAGCCGGGACGAGCTACGGGCAGTACTTC. It translates to CSVEAGTSYGQYF.

This clonotype was detected only a few times. The chain is built from TRBV4-1 and TRBJ2-5; D remains ambiguous. In germline, CDR1 is MGHRA, CDR2 YSYEKL. Trimming pared 0 bases from V and 11 bases from J, leaving 16 bases between. The CDR3 loop spans 14 amino acids. The CDR3 DNA reads TGCGCCAGCAGCCAAGATGAACAGACGACGCCGCAGTACTTC. It yields the protein CASSQDEQTTPQYF.

The sample holds a few counts of this clonotype. The chain recombines TRBV7-6 with TRBJ2-3, with 10 nucleotides matching TRBD2. Germline loops: CDR1 SGHVS, CDR2 FNYEAQ. The V and J ends lost 5 bases and 2 bases, in that order; junction bases with no gene match: 4. The length of the CDR3 is 15 residues. This CDR3 reads CASSASGGFTDTQYF. CDR3 nucleotides: TGTGCCAGCAGCGCTAGCGGGGGTTTCACAGATACGCAGTATTTT.

This clonotype was observed once. The chain recombines TRBV6-5 with TRBJ2-1; tentative D call: TRBD1 (7 bases). The end of the DNA fits TRBJ2-7 better, so the J call may be wrong. CDR3 size: 16 residues. From germline, CDR1 is MNHEY and CDR2 SVGAGI. CDR3 sequence (DNA): TGTGCCAGCAGAAGAAACAGGACAGGAGGGGACAATGAGCAGTACTTC. Translating it yields CASRRNRTGGDNEQYF.

The rearrangement uses TRBV6-5 and TRBJ2-1; D not certain. Germline-derived CDR1 and CDR2 are MNHEY and SVGAGI. CDR3 size: 12 residues. V was clipped by 6 bases and J by 9 bases, with 12 bases between them. DNA for the CDR3: TGTGCCAGCAGCAACGAGTCGGGTGAGCAGTTCTTC. It codes for CASSNESGEQFF.

CDR3: CASSSLGRGSAYNEQFF. CDR3 sequence (DNA): TGTGCCAGCAGCTCTCTGGGCAGGGGAAGTGCCTACAATGAGCAGTTCTTC. The chain is built from TRBV7-2 and TRBJ2-1, with D perhaps TRBD1 (6 bases). Germline loops: CDR1 SGHTA, CDR2 FQGNSA. CDR3 length equals 17 residues. Trimming left V 4 bases short and J 2 bases short, with 18 bases between.

The genes are TRBV29-1 and TRBJ1-1; tentatively, D is TRBD1 (5 bases). The V gene's germline CDR1 is SQVTM and CDR2 ANQGSEA. The CDR3 is 15 amino acids. V lost 4 bases to trimming and J lost 1 base, with 16 bases between them. The CDR3 sequence is CSVAFTGLKNTEAFF. The DNA for the CDR3 is TGCAGCGTTGCATTTACAGGACTGAAGAACACTGAAGCTTTCTTT.

This clonotype has a handful of counts. The V gene is TRBV29-1, the J gene TRBJ1-2, with a tentative D call TRBD1 (6 bases). Per germline, CDR1 SQVTM and CDR2 ANQGSEA. V gave up 7 bases and J gave up 4 bases, with 22 bases separating them. The length of the CDR3 is 15 residues. CDR3 in DNA: TGCAGCGCCCACGCTGTGGACAGCGATGGCTATGGCTACACCTTC. Its translation: CSAHAVDSDGYGYTF.

This clonotype was detected only a few times. V and J are TRBV5-1 and TRBJ2-5; no clear D. The V gene's germline CDR1 is SGHRS and CDR2 YFSETQ. This CDR3 region has 15 residues. V shed 0 bases and J shed 4 bases, with 13 bases lying between them. In DNA, the CDR3 is TGCGCCAGCAGCTTGGACCTCATAGAAACAGAGACCCAGTACTTC. It is translated as CASSLDLIETETQYF.

This clonotype turned up a few times. V and J are TRBV15 and TRBJ1-2; D unresolved. Trimming took off 0 bases at V and 4 bases at J, with 9 bases between the two ends. The germline CDR1 and CDR2 sequences are LNHNV and YYDKDF (reference sequence). This CDR3 contains 14 residues. This CDR3 reads CATSRESTAYGYTF. The DNA for the CDR3 is TGTGCCACCAGCAGAGAGTCCACGGCCTATGGCTACACCTTC.

The chain uses TRBV20-1 and TRBJ1-2, with a weak D call TRBD1 (6 bases). V was trimmed by 1 base and J by 5 bases, leaving 14 bases between them. The CDR3 is 14 amino acids. Germline lookup yields CDR1 DFQATT and CDR2 SNEGSKA (reference sequence). In DNA form, the CDR3 reads TGCAGTGCTAGAGTAAACAGGGAGGTATATGGCTACACCTTC. Translated, it gives CSARVNREVYGYTF.